This is a list of T cell receptor beta chains from one sample in a study of cytomegalovirus exposure and HLA in healthy donors. Here immunoSEQ multiplex PCR was the method, and the copy in TCRdb shows in-frame clones only, minus some. Counted here are some 110,000 clones, about 88% occurring once; the ten biggest clones make up about 2%. The sequenced material came from PBMCs. Receptors were obtained from a woman aged 18-35 years in good health and CMV-seropositive. Each CDR3 is given with its conserved first and last residue. The D gene is left open where the match is weak. Size tells how often a clone was seen (once, few, many) or the class of an expanded clone, and some rows leave it out.

J gene,D gene,clone size,V gene,CDR3 DNA,CDR3 protein
TRBJ2-2,TRBD1,.,TRBV4-1,TGCGCCAGCAGCCAAGCAGGGGGCAACACCGGGGAGCTGTTTTTT,CASSQAGGNTGELFF
TRBJ2-2,TRBD2,few,TRBV11-2,TGTGCCAGCAGCCCGAGGCGGCTAGCGGCACCCGGGGAGCTGTTTTTT,CASSPRRLAAPGELFF
TRBJ1-6,.,.,TRBV7-2,TGTGCCAGCAGCTCATACTATCCGGGGAACTCACCCCTCCACTTT,CASSSYYPGNSPLHF
TRBJ1-2,.,.,TRBV9,TGTGCCAGCAGCGTATCTACCGGGAGGCCGGATGATGGCTACACCTTC,CASSVSTGRPDDGYTF
TRBJ2-3,TRBD1,.,TRBV5-1,TGCGCCAGCAGCTTGGGGGGACAGGTGGGCACAGATACGCAGTATTTT,CASSLGGQVGTDTQYF
TRBJ2-5,.,.,TRBV9,TGTGCCAGCAACCCACAGGGAGGGGAGACCCAGTACTTC,CASNPQGGETQYF
TRBJ2-3,.,.,TRBV9,TGTGCCAGCAGCGTCGGAGCTCATCCCACAGATACGCAGTATTTT,CASSVGAHPTDTQYF
TRBJ1-5,.,.,TRBV28,TGTGCCGGCGGACAGTTTAGCAATCAGCCCCAGCATTTT,CAGGQFSNQPQHF
TRBJ2-7,.,.,TRBV2,TGTGCCAGCAGTGAAAAGCAGGGGCGCTTTGTTATAGCCTACGAGCAGTACTTC,CASSEKQGRFVIAYEQYF
TRBJ1-6,.,.,TRBV6-4,TGTGCCAGATCCTCTAAGGGCAGGGGCTCGTGTTCACCCCTCCACTTT,CARSSKGRGSCSPLHF
TRBJ1-2,.,.,TRBV10-3,TGTGCCATCAGCACAAACTATGGCTACACCTTC,CAISTNYGYTF
TRBJ2-7,TRBD1,.,TRBV13,TGTGCCAGCAGCGCGGACAGGAGCTCCTACGAGCAGTACTTC,CASSADRSSYEQYF
TRBJ1-5,.,.,TRBV6-1,TGTGCCAGCAGTATAGGGGGGGGTCAGCCCCAGCATTTT,CASSIGGGQPQHF
TRBJ2-5,TRBD2,.,TRBV9,TGTGCCAGCAGCGTCAGCGGGGGGGTCCAAGAGACCCAGTACTTC,CASSVSGGVQETQYF
TRBJ1-1,.,.,TRBV18,TGTGCCAGCTCACCGGAGGGATGGGACACTGAAGCTTTCTTT,CASSPEGWDTEAFF
TRBJ2-7,.,.,TRBV11-2,TGTGCCAGCAGCTTGGCAGGGTCCGAGCAGTACTTC,CASSLAGSEQYF
TRBJ2-1,TRBD2,.,TRBV4-3,TGCGCCAGCAGCCAAGATCCGCCTAGCGGGGATTACAATGAGCAGTTCTTC,CASSQDPPSGDYNEQFF
TRBJ1-5,TRBD1,.,TRBV19,TGTGCCAGTAGTATAGATCCCAGATCCGGGACAGGACAGGCGGTATATCAGCCCCAGCATTTT,CASSIDPRSGTGQAVYQPQHF
TRBJ1-1,.,.,TRBV6-5,TGTGCCAGCAGCCCAAGCCAGGGTCCCACTGAAGCTTTCTTT,CASSPSQGPTEAFF
TRBJ2-1,TRBD1,.,TRBV2,TGTGCCAGCAGTCCACAGGGGCGGAATGAGCAGTTCTTC,CASSPQGRNEQFF
TRBJ1-1,TRBD1,once,TRBV5-1,TGCGCCAGCAGCTGGAGAGACAGGGGGTATGCTTTCTTT,CASSWRDRGYAFF
TRBJ2-7,.,.,TRBV6-1,TGTGCCAGCAAGTGGCCGAACGAGCAGTACTTC,CASKWPNEQYF
TRBJ1-6,.,.,TRBV6-1,TGTGCCAGCAGTGAATCAGGGTTTTTATCACCCCTCCACTTT,CASSESGFLSPLHF
TRBJ2-7,.,.,TRBV27,TGTGCCAGCAGTCCCTTGGACTCAAGTGGAGAGCAGTACTTC,CASSPLDSSGEQYF
TRBJ2-3,TRBD2,.,TRBV6-5,TGTGCCGTACAGCGGGGTAAAACTAGCACAGATACGCAGTATTTT,CAVQRGKTSTDTQYF
TRBJ1-1,.,.,TRBV21-1,TGTGCCAGCAGCAATTTGTCAGGGTACACTGAAGCTTTCTTT,CASSNLSGYTEAFF
TRBJ1-2,TRBD1,.,TRBV6-5,TGTGCCAGCACGGGTGACAGGGGAGACTATGGCTACACCTTC,CASTGDRGDYGYTF
TRBJ1-1,TRBD1,.,TRBV10-1,TGCGCCAGCAGTGGGACAGGTACGAGAGCTTTCTTT,CASSGTGTRAFF
TRBJ1-1,.,.,TRBV4-1,TGCGCCAGCAGCCAAGTGGTCCTGGGAGGTGAAGCTTTCTTT,CASSQVVLGGEAFF
TRBJ2-5,.,.,TRBV10-3,TGTGCCATCAGTGAGTCCCGGGACAACCAAGAGACCCAGTACTTC,CAISESRDNQETQYF
TRBJ2-3,.,.,TRBV2,TGTGCCAGCCGTCGGAGTAGCGGATACACAGATACGCAGTATTTT,CASRRSSGYTDTQYF
TRBJ1-2,.,.,TRBV18,TGTGCCAGCTCACCCGATACAGCCATGGGCTACACCTTC,CASSPDTAMGYTF
TRBJ2-2,.,.,TRBV28,TGTGCCAGCAGTTTATTCCTGCTGCAGGGCACCGGGGAGCTGTTTTTT,CASSLFLLQGTGELFF
TRBJ2-1,.,.,TRBV18,TGTGCCAGCTCACCAGGGGCGGATCCATTCTACAATGAGCAGTTCTTC,CASSPGADPFYNEQFF
TRBJ2-5,TRBD2,.,TRBV10-1,TGCGCCAGCAGTGAGGGACTAGCGGGGGGGCAAGAGACCCAGTACTTC,CASSEGLAGGQETQYF
TRBJ2-6,.,.,TRBV5-5,TGTGCCAGCAGCTTGGGGCAAGAGGATACCTGGCGCTCTGGGGCCAACGTCCTGACTTTC,CASSLGQEDTWRSGANVLTF
TRBJ1-2,TRBD1,.,TRBV5-1,TGCGCCAGCAGCTTGGAACCCTACGACAGGGTTTATGGCTACACCTTC,CASSLEPYDRVYGYTF
TRBJ1-4,TRBD1,.,TRBV4-1,TGCGCCAGCAGCCCGGGACAGGGAACCCTTGCAACTAATGAAAAACTGTTTTTT,CASSPGQGTLATNEKLFF
TRBJ1-5,.,.,TRBV9,TGTGCCAGCAGCGTAGGGGTAGTGGGCTATCAGCCCCAGCATTTT,CASSVGVVGYQPQHF
TRBJ1-3,.,.,TRBV7-9,TGTGCCAGCAGCTTCTTGGGGCACCAGGGATCAGACTCTGGAAACACCATATATTTT,CASSFLGHQGSDSGNTIYF
TRBJ1-4,.,.,TRBV4-3,TGCGCCAGCAGCCAGTCCACCGCGGTTAGGGAAAAACTGTTTTTT,CASSQSTAVREKLFF